This T cell receptor (beta chain) was captured in a study of blood T cells in healthy people across ages. Study-wide background: Every two T cells gave about one barcoded beta molecule via template switching. Study outcomes and limitations: Getting older went along with TCR beta diversity per million T cells dropping roughly linearly.

Each donor gave 9.5 to 10 milliliters of peripheral blood. Sample-barcoded 5' priming and a J-beta primer mix drove a second PCR of roughly 7 to 11 cycles. Every cDNA molecule bore a tag from a template-switch adaptor containing 12 random nucleotides. TCRdb redid the calling of the 5' RACE reads with MiXCR, one entry per CDR3 protein. Of 650,000 to 1,000,000 distinct CDR3 sequences listed, under 40% are singletons. About this clonotype: Its matching antigen is unknown.

The CDR3 length is 12 residues. The V and J ends lost 7 bases and 5 bases respectively, with 14 bases between them. Per the germline V gene, CDR1 is SQVTM and CDR2 is ANQGSEA. This receptor was identified in a man younger than 35 in good health. The sample was blood. The V call is TRBV29-1, the J call TRBJ1-1; D may be TRBD1 (6 bases). This CDR3 is CSGEGRGTEAFF. The CDR3 region has the DNA TGCAGCGGCGAAGGTAGGGGGACTGAAGCTTTCTTT.